Below, 21 T cell receptor beta chains from the same sample are listed, as sequenced in a study of T cell repertoires in cytomegalovirus infection (dated by TCRdb to between 2018 and 2021). For sequencing, an Illumina HiSeq 1500 was employed. TCRdb handled the public reads itself, with Q25 trimming in fastp and clone calling in MiXCR, and kept productive beta chains. CDR3 protein duplicates are merged, each entry listing the most common genes and DNA. A total of 250,000 or so distinct CDR3 sequences appear in this sample, about a sixth of them only once. The ten top clones hold around half of the sample. The sample taken for sequencing was CD8+ T cells from PBMCs. The receptors stem from a human donor in good health (CMV status not recorded). Some clones in this sample may be carry-over from other donors' samples.

This clonotype was seen more than once but under ten times. This chain uses TRBV20-1 with TRBJ2-1; 7 nucleotides match TRBD1. The CDR3 runs 16 residues. V shed 3 bases and J 7 bases; nucleotides not matched to a gene: 15. Germline CDR1 is DFQATT and CDR2 is SNEGSKA (reference sequence). CDR3 bases: TGCAGTGCTAGCGAATGGACAGGCGGCCTTGGGAATGAGCAGTTCTTC. This sequence encodes CSASEWTGGLGNEQFF.

The chain carries TRBV25-1 and TRBJ1-1, with a weak D call TRBD1 (6 bases). The germline gives CDR1 MGHDK, CDR2 SYGVNS. With 2 bases removed from V and 4 bases from J, the gap between germline ends came to 11 bases. This CDR3 has 14 amino acids. CDR3 coding DNA: TGTGCCAGCAGTGAAAGGGGGGGTAGCACTGAAGCTTTCTTT. Amino acid sequence: CASSERGGSTEAFF.

The chain is built from TRBV7-9 and TRBJ1-1; D call uncertain. V was clipped by 0 bases and J by 2 bases, with 7 bases between them. CDR3 size: 14 residues. CDR1 is SEHNR, CDR2 FQNEAQ, per germline (reference sequence). CDR3 in amino acids: CASSLADFNTEAFF. The DNA for the CDR3 is TGTGCCAGCAGCTTAGCGGACTTCAACACTGAAGCTTTCTTT.

This chain links TRBV20-1 with TRBJ1-2; TRBD1 might be the D (5 bases). CDR3 length: 17 amino acids. V lost 6 bases, J lost 2 bases, and 25 bases lay in between. CDR1 and CDR2 (germline): DFQATT, SNEGSKA (reference sequence). This chain's CDR3 is CSAIPGDSYGGNYGYTF. CDR3 sequence (DNA): TGCAGTGCGATCCCTGGGGACTCTTACGGAGGGAACTATGGCTACACCTTC.

The V gene is TRBV11-2, the J gene TRBJ2-1, with TRBD2 as a possible D gene (5 bases). The CDR3 contains 17 residues. Germline V CDR1 and CDR2: SGHAT, FQNNGV. V gave up 5 bases and J gave up 10 bases, with 27 bases separating them. As DNA, the CDR3 is TGTGCCAGCAGCCCTCAAATGGTGGTAACTCGAGGGTTAGAGCAGTTCTTC. Encoded protein: CASSPQMVVTRGLEQFF.

This clonotype was seen more than once but under ten times. The genes are TRBV28 and TRBJ1-5, with D hard to call. Germline lookup yields CDR1 MDHEN and CDR2 SYDVKM. Trimming removed 6 bases from V and 5 bases from J, with 14 bases in between. The CDR3 extends over 14 amino acids. The CDR3 sequence is CASSPQREDQPQHF. CDR3 DNA sequence: TGTGCCAGCAGCCCCCAGAGGGAAGATCAGCCCCAGCATTTT.

This clonotype has a handful of counts. This rearrangement joins TRBV27 to TRBJ2-2; D gene unclear. Germline V lookup: CDR1 MNHEY, CDR2 SMNVEV (reference sequence). The CDR3 covers 13 residues. V gave up 1 base and J gave up 5 bases, with 5 bases separating them. The CDR3 bases are TGTGCCAGCAGTTTATTCAGGACCGGGGAGCTGTTTTTT. This encodes CASSLFRTGELFF.

This clonotype was observed a handful of times. This chain links TRBV2 with TRBJ2-6; 9 bases are shared with TRBD1. This CDR3 region has 17 residues. Germline CDR1 SNHLY, CDR2 FYNNEI. With 5 bases clipped from V and 4 bases from J, the junction kept 9 bases outside the gene matches. The CDR3 nucleotides are TGTGCCAGCAGTTCCGGGACAGGGCTAGGAGGGGCCAACGTCCTGACTTTC. Translation gives CASSSGTGLGGANVLTF.

Concerning this clonotype: This may come from a read error, since a much larger clone is one base off. V usage is TRBV7-9 and J usage is TRBJ2-3; 9 nucleotides line up with TRBD1. This CDR3 region has 18 residues. V shed 9 bases and J 4 bases; nucleotides not matched to a gene: 20. CDR1 is SEHNR, CDR2 FQNEAQ, per germline (reference sequence). CDR3 bases: TGTGCCAGAAGCCGGGGACAGGGTGGTTTGAAAGGGTCAGATACGCAGTATTTT. Its protein product is CARSRGQGGLKGSDTQYF.

This clonotype occurred many times. The chain couples TRBV7-2 to TRBJ2-1; weak D call: TRBD1 (6 bases). This CDR3 has 15 residues. CDR1 is SGHTA and CDR2 is FQGNSA in the germline V gene. Between the trimmed V and J ends, which lost 1 base and 4 bases, there was a span of 11 bases. The CDR3 protein is CASSLEDSLYNEQFF. The DNA for the CDR3 is TGTGCCAGCAGCTTAGAGGACAGTCTTTACAATGAGCAGTTCTTC.

The chain employs TRBV12-3 or TRBV12-4 and TRBJ2-7; no clear D. V lost 5 bases to trimming and J lost 9 bases, with 17 bases between them. This CDR3 is built from 13 residues. Here the CDR3 reads CASSLRTHHWQYF. The DNA of the CDR3 is TGTGCCAGCAGTCTCCGGACCCATCATTGGCAGTACTTC.

The CDR3: CASSQDFEASTGANVLTF. CDR3 coding DNA: TGCGCCAGCAGCCAAGATTTCGAAGCGTCGACGGGGGCCAACGTCCTGACTTTC. The chain couples TRBV4-3 to TRBJ2-6; D is ambiguous. The CDR3 has 18 amino acids. The germline V and J ends were trimmed by 0 bases and 4 bases, with 16 bases remaining between them. CDR1 LGHNA and CDR2 YSLEER come from the germline V gene.

This clonotype was seen only a few times. The chain employs TRBV7-8 and TRBJ2-1, with D perhaps given as TRBD1 or TRBD2 (5 bases each). Deletions cut 5 bases from V and 0 bases from J, with 14 bases between. This CDR3 comprises 16 residues. Germline V gene sequence: CDR1 SGHVS, CDR2 FQNEAQ. The CDR3 DNA reads TGTGCCAGCAGCCTAGAGGGCAGGGTCTCCTACAATGAGCAGTTCTTC. Amino acid sequence: CASSLEGRVSYNEQFF.

This clonotype showed up many times. The CDR3 DNA follows: TGTGCCAGCAGCTTATCACCAGACGGAGTACTTGGTGGGAACATTCAGTACTTC. Encoded protein: CASSLSPDGVLGGNIQYF. The gene calls are TRBV7-6 and TRBJ2-4; unclear D gene. This CDR3 contains 18 residues. The V end was cut by 2 bases, the J end by 7 bases, with 24 bases between. Per germline, CDR1 SGHVS and CDR2 FNYEAQ.

For this clonotype: A much bigger clone sits one base away, suggesting this may be a read error. This rearrangement joins TRBV12-3 or TRBV12-4 to TRBJ2-2, with D possibly being TRBD1 (6 bases). The CDR3 covers 18 residues. The CDR3 loop is CTSSAINRDITNTGELFF. The CDR3 bases are TGTACCAGCAGTGCAATAAACCGGGACATCACGAACACCGGGGAGCTGTTTTTT.

This clonotype turned up a few times. The chain is built from TRBV29-1 and TRBJ1-4; no clear D gene. Germline CDR1 SQVTM, CDR2 ANQGSEA. The V gene lost 0 bases and the J gene lost 8 bases, with 7 bases spanning the gap. The CDR3 totals 12 residues. The CDR3 loop is CSVEEYGEKLFF. CDR3 DNA sequence: TGCAGCGTTGAAGAGTACGGCGAAAAACTGTTTTTT. Looking up the rest from reference TRBV29-1 and TRBJ1-4 gives the full variable domain: SAVISQKPSRDICQRGTSLTIQCQVDSQVTMMFWYRQQPGQSLTLIATANQGSEATYESGFVIDKFPISRPNLTFSTLTVSNMSPEDSSIYLCSVEEYGEKLFFGSGTQLSVL.

The chain recombines TRBV29-1 with TRBJ2-6; a weak D match, TRBD1 (5 bases). The CDR3 contains 16 residues. The ends were cut back, 1 base at V and 2 bases at J, with 12 bases in the middle. Germline V lookup: CDR1 SQVTM, CDR2 ANQGSEA. The CDR3 protein is CSVEGGGAPGANVLTF. The DNA for the CDR3 is TGCAGCGTTGAAGGAGGTGGGGCGCCTGGGGCCAACGTCCTGACTTTC. Full variable domain (outside the CDR3, taken from reference TRBV29-1 and TRBJ2-6): SAVISQKPSRDICQRGTSLTIQCQVDSQVTMMFWYRQQPGQSLTLIATANQGSEATYESGFVIDKFPISRPNLTFSTLTVSNMSPEDSSIYLCSVEGGGAPGANVLTFGAGSRLTVL.

There are many counts of this clonotype. The chain uses TRBV7-3 and TRBJ2-5; D is undetermined. Trimming cost V 6 bases and J 7 bases, with 12 bases left between them. CDR3 length equals 12 residues. Germline V gene sequence: CDR1 SGHTA, CDR2 FQGTGA. In DNA, the CDR3 is TGTGCCAGCAGTCAGCAGAGTGGGACCCAGTACTTC. Residues: CASSQQSGTQYF.

In this sample, this clonotype turned up a few times. V and J are TRBV6-5 and TRBJ2-5; 9 bases agree with TRBD2. Germline V gene data show CDR1 as MNHEY and CDR2 as SVGAGI. The length of the CDR3 is 17 residues. Losses at the gene ends were 2 bases for V and 1 base for J; bases not matched to a gene: 8. In DNA form, the CDR3 reads TGTGCCAGCAGTTACGGACGGGAACTAGCGGGCCAAGAGACCCAGTACTTC. It yields the protein CASSYGRELAGQETQYF.

This chain links TRBV29-1 with TRBJ2-7; a weak D match, TRBD1 (5 bases). Per germline, CDR1 SQVTM and CDR2 ANQGSEA. The V gene lost 4 bases and the J gene lost 3 bases, with 7 bases spanning the gap. The CDR3 has 11 residues. CDR3 sequence: CSVAGNYEQYF. The CDR3 DNA follows: TGCAGCGTTGCAGGGAACTACGAGCAGTACTTC.

In regard to this clonotype: A much bigger clone sits one base away, suggesting this may be a read error. The chain employs TRBV4-3 and TRBJ1-6; 8 nucleotides line up with TRBD1. Germline lookup yields CDR1 LGHNA and CDR2 YSLEER. The CDR3 consists of 13 residues. V was clipped by 4 bases and J by 15 bases; unmatched bases: 8. Written as DNA, the CDR3 is TGCGCCAGCAGCCCCGGACAGGGAGGTTGCCTCCACTTT. Translation: CASSPGQGGCLHF.